The TCR beta chain described here comes from a study of blood T cell repertoires in COVID-19. Study in general: T cells, B-cell-depleted T cells, or PBMCs provided the cDNA or gDNA that served as material.

In the authors' workflow: Amplification from reference gene primers served as the basis for estimated nucleated cell counts. TCRdb's table, derived via immunoSEQ multiplex PCR, lists solely in-frame clones and lacks some. That table is the source of V, J and clone size, and D and trimming were worked out from the DNA. The sample records about 130,000 clones, around 86% being singletons. The germline CDR1 and CDR2 sequences are MNHNY and SVGAGI (reference sequence). V was clipped by 0 bases and J by 7 bases; unmatched bases: 3. The CDR3 spans 16 residues. Seattle's cohort entered during active infection and was followed longitudinally.

The gene calls are TRBV6-6 and TRBJ2-2; TRBD1 agrees at 12 bases. This TCR was sampled from an older woman with COVID-19, enrolled during active disease. Material: peripheral blood. The DNA of the CDR3 is TGTGCCAGCAGTTACTCGGGACAGGGGGCCGGCGGGGAGCTGTTTTTT. Translating it yields CASSYSGQGAGGELFF.